The next 31 T cell receptor beta chains were all read from a single sample in a study of cytomegalovirus exposure and HLA in healthy donors. Sequencing used immunoSEQ multiplex PCR; TCRdb keeps in-frame clones, though not all of them. In the table there are about 130,000 clones, just under 90% of which are singletons. Sequencing was performed on PBMCs. The receptors shown here come from a woman aged 25 to 45 in good health and CMV-seropositive.

This clone came up a few times. V gene TRBV7-9 combines with J gene TRBJ2-7, with no clear D. The CDR3 contains 14 residues. V shed 0 bases and J shed 4 bases, with 10 bases lying between them. Germline values: CDR1 SEHNR, CDR2 FQNEAQ (reference sequence). This CDR3 reads CASSLAPRRYEQYF. CDR3 DNA: TGTGCCAGCAGCTTAGCCCCACGGAGATACGAGCAGTACTTC. Drawing the rest from reference TRBV7-9 and TRBJ2-7, the complete variable domain is DTGVSQNPRHKITKRGQNVTFRCDPISEHNRLYWYRQTLGQGPEFLTYFQNEAQLEKSRLLSDRFSAERPKGSFSTLEIQRTEQGDSAMYLCASSLAPRRYEQYFGPGTRLTVT.

This chain uses TRBV28 with TRBJ2-2, with D uncertain. CDR1 and CDR2 (germline): MDHEN, SYDVKM. The CDR3 spans 16 residues. V was cut by 4 bases and J by 1 base, with 13 bases left in between. The CDR3 protein is CASSSAYEKNTGELFF. The CDR3 nucleotides read TGTGCCAGCAGTTCCGCATACGAGAAGAACACCGGGGAGCTGTTTTTT.

This rearrangement joins TRBV27 to TRBJ2-5; 10 bases are a match to TRBD2. The CDR3 spans 16 residues. The germline CDR1 and CDR2 sequences are MNHEY and SMNVEV (reference sequence). V lost 0 bases to trimming and J lost 0 bases; unmatched junction nucleotides: 1. The CDR3: CASSLSSGGYQETQYF. Here the CDR3 DNA reads TGTGCCAGCAGTTTATCTAGCGGGGGGTACCAAGAGACCCAGTACTTC.

The chain combines TRBV7-9 with TRBJ1-6, with D possibly being TRBD1 (6 bases). The CDR3 runs to 16 residues. V lost 5 bases and J 2 bases, leaving 13 bases between the germline ends. Germline values: CDR1 SEHNR, CDR2 FQNEAQ (reference sequence). This chain's CDR3 is CASSLRGEPYNSPLHF. DNA of the CDR3: TGTGCCAGCAGCCTCAGGGGTGAACCCTATAATTCACCCCTCCACTTT.

V usage is TRBV13 and J usage is TRBJ2-2; D is unclear. Germline CDR1 reads PRHDT; CDR2 reads FYEKMQ (reference sequence). Trimming cost V 3 bases and J 7 bases, with 6 bases left between them. The CDR3 totals 12 residues. The CDR3 protein is CASSFLSGELFF. The CDR3 DNA follows: TGTGCCAGCAGCTTTTTGAGCGGGGAGCTGTTTTTT.

V is TRBV5-1 and J is TRBJ1-4; D gene uncertain. The CDR3 length is 15 residues. V gave up 0 bases and J gave up 7 bases, with 13 bases separating them. In germline, CDR1 is SGHRS, CDR2 YFSETQ. CDR3 nucleotide sequence: TGCGCCAGCAGCTTGGGGGAGGCTATGCGTGAAAAACTGTTTTTT. Translated, it gives CASSLGEAMREKLFF.

The chain couples TRBV7-8 to TRBJ2-1, with a weak D call TRBD2 (6 bases). Germline CDR1 reads SGHVS; CDR2 reads FQNEAQ. The CDR3 is made up of 13 amino acids. V lost 4 bases, J lost 7 bases, and 11 bases lay in between. CDR3 residues: CASSSGTLNEQFF. The DNA of the CDR3 is TGTGCCAGCAGCTCCGGGACTCTTAATGAGCAGTTCTTC. Based on the CDR3 plus reference TRBV7-8 and TRBJ2-1, the full variable domain is GAGVSQSPRYKVAKRGQDVALRCDPISGHVSLFWYQQALGQGPEFLTYFQNEAQLDKSGLPSDRFFAERPEGSVSTLKIQRTQQEDSAVYLCASSSGTLNEQFFGPGTRLTVL.

V usage is TRBV7-2 and J usage is TRBJ2-7, with TRBD1 identical over 8 bases. The ends lost 6 bases at V and 0 bases at J; junction bases unmatched: 7. CDR3 size: 15 residues. CDR1 and CDR2 (germline): SGHTA, FQGNSA. The CDR3 DNA reads TGTGCCAGCAGTCCGGACAGGGCCCTCTCCTACGAGCAGTACTTC. Encoded protein: CASSPDRALSYEQYF.

The chain links TRBV28 to TRBJ2-7, with TRBD1 matching 8 bases. V was pared by 6 bases and J by 7 bases, with 14 bases of the junction left unmatched. The CDR3 totals 15 residues. In germline, CDR1 is MDHEN, CDR2 SYDVKM. Here the CDR3 DNA reads TGTGCCAGCAGCATCGGAGGGCAGGGGGCCGGGGAGCAGTACTTC. It yields the protein CASSIGGQGAGEQYF.

This chain uses TRBV27 with TRBJ2-7, with D possibly being TRBD2 (5 bases). The germline V and J ends were trimmed by 6 bases and 2 bases, with 14 bases remaining between them. CDR3 length equals 14 residues. Germline-derived CDR1 and CDR2 are MNHEY and SMNVEV (reference sequence). CDR3 sequence: CASRNWRAAYEQYF. In DNA form, the CDR3 reads TGTGCCAGCAGAAACTGGCGGGCGGCCTACGAGCAGTACTTC.

The rearrangement joins TRBV6-1 to TRBJ2-7; 7 nucleotides match TRBD1. The V gene's germline CDR1 is MNHNS and CDR2 SASEGT. Losses at the gene ends were 3 bases for V and 4 bases for J; bases not matched to a gene: 3. There are 13 residues in the CDR3. The CDR3 DNA reads as TGTGCCAGCAGTGAGTACAGGGGATACGAGCAGTACTTC. It specifies CASSEYRGYEQYF.

This sequence joins TRBV19 and TRBJ2-7, with TRBD2 matching over 12 bases. CDR1 is LNHDA and CDR2 is SQIVND in the germline V gene (reference sequence). Trimming removed 6 bases from V and 3 bases from J; junction bases left unmatched: 9. The CDR3 has 16 residues. CDR3 loop: CASSALTSGGHYEQYF. CDR3 in DNA: TGTGCCAGTAGCGCACTGACTAGCGGGGGACACTACGAGCAGTACTTC.

This chain joins TRBV28 and TRBJ2-7; TRBD1 agrees at 8 bases. J gave up 5 bases and V 7 bases, and 16 bases lay outside the gene matches. The CDR3 is 16 residues long. Germline loops: CDR1 MDHEN, CDR2 SYDVKM. CDR3 sequence (DNA): TGTGCCAGCACCCTATCCCCTGGGACAGGAATAAACGAGCAGTACTTC. Encoded protein: CASTLSPGTGINEQYF.

The chain is built from TRBV2 and TRBJ1-4; TRBD1 matches at 9 bases. CDR1 is SNHLY, CDR2 FYNNEI, per germline. V trimming: 6 bases; J trimming: 5 bases; junction bases outside the gene matches: 4. The CDR3 has 14 amino acids. The CDR3 loop is CASRRDRVNEKLFF. CDR3 DNA sequence: TGTGCCAGCAGGAGGGACAGGGTAAATGAAAAACTGTTTTTT.

This clone was seen once. This chain connects TRBV7-9 to TRBJ1-3, with D unclear. CDR1 and CDR2 (germline): SEHNR, FQNEAQ (reference sequence). The V end was cut by 2 bases, the J end by 2 bases, with 10 bases between. The CDR3 length is 15 residues. The chain's CDR3 is CASSLSDIPGNTIYF. The CDR3 DNA sequence: TGTGCCAGCAGCTTATCAGACATTCCTGGAAACACCATATATTTT.

The rearrangement links TRBV2 to TRBJ1-1, with D perhaps TRBD1 (5 bases). V lost 6 bases and J 1 base, leaving 9 bases between the germline ends. This CDR3 region has 13 residues. Germline-derived CDR1 and CDR2 are SNHLY and FYNNEI. The CDR3 reads CASSNQGNTEAFF. In DNA, the CDR3 is TGTGCCAGCAGCAACCAGGGGAACACTGAAGCTTTCTTT.

The chain has TRBV5-1 and TRBJ2-2, with TRBD1 matching 9 bases. V shed 3 bases, J shed 6 bases, and the junction held 3 bases outside the gene matches. Germline V CDR1 and CDR2: SGHRS, YFSETQ. The CDR3 is 14 residues long. The CDR3 DNA sequence: TGCGCCAGCAGCTGGACAGGGGCGGCCGGGGAGCTGTTTTTT. It yields the protein CASSWTGAAGELFF.

The chain recombines TRBV27 with TRBJ1-1, with D tentatively TRBD1 (5 bases). CDR1 is MNHEY, CDR2 SMNVEV, per germline (reference sequence). CDR3 size: 18 residues. Trimming shortened V by 0 bases and J by 0 bases, and 17 bases separated the two germline ends. CDR3 amino acids: CASSLSLGGTGLNTEAFF. DNA of the CDR3: TGTGCCAGCAGTTTATCGTTGGGGGGAACAGGTCTGAACACTGAAGCTTTCTTT.

V gene TRBV2 combines with J gene TRBJ2-7; D gene unclear. Trimming left V 4 bases short and J 6 bases short, with 22 bases between. The CDR3 is 16 amino acids. Germline loops: CDR1 SNHLY, CDR2 FYNNEI. The CDR3 loop is CASSGMVTLNFGEQYF. Written as DNA, the CDR3 is TGTGCCAGCAGTGGTATGGTAACCCTAAACTTCGGCGAGCAGTACTTC.

The rearrangement links TRBV15 to TRBJ1-5, with 7 bases lining up with TRBD1. Germline assignment: CDR1 LNHNV and CDR2 YYDKDF (reference sequence). V lost 2 bases to trimming and J lost 4 bases; unmatched junction nucleotides: 14. This CDR3 comprises 18 residues. CDR3 protein: CATSRRARGGQFNQPQHF. Here the CDR3 DNA reads TGTGCCACCAGCAGACGTGCTCGGGGGGGACAGTTTAATCAGCCCCAGCATTTT. The full variable domain, in which reference TRBV15 and TRBJ1-5 provide the parts outside the CDR3, is DAMVIQNPRYQVTQFGKPVTLSCSQTLNHNVMYWYQQKSSQAPKLLFHYYDKDFNNEADTPDNFQSRRPNTSFCFLDIRSPGLGDTAMYLCATSRRARGGQFNQPQHFGDGTRLSIL.

This clone was seen just once. The chain uses TRBV27 and TRBJ2-3; 12 nucleotides agree with TRBD2. Germline CDR1 is MNHEY and CDR2 is SMNVEV (reference sequence). The CDR3 is 18 amino acids. The V gene end was trimmed by 4 bases and the J gene end by 5 bases; junction bases not matched to a gene: 13. The CDR3 region has the DNA TGTGCCAGCAGTTCCCTCCGACTAGCGGGAGCGAGTGGAGATACGCAGTATTTT. Its protein is CASSSLRLAGASGDTQYF.

This clone was detected many times. The chain combines TRBV11-2 with TRBJ1-2, with D uncertain. The germline V gene encodes CDR1 SGHAT and CDR2 FQNNGV. V dropped 5 bases and J dropped 4 bases, with 23 bases sitting between them. The CDR3 contains 17 residues. CDR3 sequence: CASSPVVGSRGSYGYTF. The CDR3 DNA follows: TGTGCCAGCAGCCCCGTGGTTGGCAGCCGGGGATCCTATGGCTACACCTTC.

The CDR3 bases are TGTGCCACCAGTCACAGGGGATTCACGCAAGAGACCCAGTACTTC. This translates into CATSHRGFTQETQYF. This sequence joins TRBV15 and TRBJ2-5; 7 nucleotides line up with TRBD1. CDR1 is LNHNV, CDR2 YYDKDF, per germline (reference sequence). V trimming: 6 bases; J trimming: 2 bases; junction bases outside the gene matches: 9. This CDR3 contains 15 residues.

This chain links TRBV28 with TRBJ1-1; the D is unclear. From germline, CDR1 is MDHEN and CDR2 SYDVKM. The CDR3 has 11 amino acids. With 6 bases removed from V and 7 bases from J, the gap between germline ends came to 9 bases. This CDR3 reads CASRLTSEAFF. The CDR3 region has the DNA TGTGCCAGCAGGTTGACAAGTGAAGCTTTCTTT.

CDR3 protein: CASSRTGGDSNQPQHF. The CDR3 DNA reads TGCGCCAGCAGCCGTACGGGGGGCGATAGCAATCAGCCCCAGCATTTT. V gene TRBV5-1 combines with J gene TRBJ1-5, with a weak D call TRBD1 (6 bases). V was shortened by 4 bases and J by 0 bases, with 14 bases between the two germline ends. Germline values: CDR1 SGHRS, CDR2 YFSETQ. The CDR3 has 16 residues.

V is TRBV2 and J is TRBJ2-2, with 11 bases lining up with TRBD1. CDR1 and CDR2 (germline): SNHLY, FYNNEI. J gave up 1 base and V 4 bases, and 8 bases lay outside the gene matches. This CDR3 spans 18 amino acids. The CDR3 loop is CASSGDRGFQGNTGELFF. DNA for the CDR3: TGTGCCAGCAGTGGGGACAGGGGGTTTCAGGGGAACACCGGGGAGCTGTTTTTT.

V is TRBV30 and J is TRBJ2-3; 11 bases align to TRBD2. The junction had 13 bases not matched to a gene; V was cut back by 1 base and J by 10 bases. The CDR3 is 16 residues long. In germline, CDR1 is GTSNPN, CDR2 SVGIG (reference sequence). The CDR3: CAWSAETSGERVSQYF. DNA of the CDR3: TGTGCCTGGAGTGCGGAGACTAGCGGGGAACGGGTTTCGCAGTATTTT.

This chain joins TRBV27 and TRBJ2-7; D possibly corresponds to TRBD1 (5 bases). This CDR3 contains 12 residues. Per the germline V gene, CDR1 is MNHEY and CDR2 is SMNVEV (reference sequence). Trimming removed 4 bases at V and 5 bases at J, with 9 bases between. The CDR3 DNA follows: TGTGCCAGCAGTTCAGGGCGAAACGAGCAGTACTTC. Encoded protein: CASSSGRNEQYF.

V usage is TRBV11-3 and J usage is TRBJ2-2; D might be TRBD2 (6 bases). V lost 2 bases, J lost 3 bases, and 13 bases lay in between. Per germline, CDR1 SGHNT and CDR2 YENEEA. The CDR3 totals 16 residues. The CDR3 reads CASSLFSGGYTGELFF. CDR3 sequence (DNA): TGTGCCAGCAGCTTATTCAGTGGGGGGTACACCGGGGAGCTGTTTTTT.

The V call is TRBV10-2, the J call TRBJ2-3, with D perhaps TRBD2 (6 bases). CDR1 WSHSY and CDR2 SAAADI come from the germline V gene. The CDR3 length is 12 residues. Trimming shortened V by 6 bases and J by 4 bases, and 8 bases separated the two germline ends. CDR3 loop: CASRWEADTQYF. The DNA for the CDR3 is TGCGCCAGCAGATGGGAGGCAGATACGCAGTATTTT.

The V gene is TRBV18, the J gene TRBJ2-3; maybe TRBD2 (5 bases). The CDR3 sequence is 15 residues long. Looked up from germline, CDR1 is KGHSH and CDR2 is LQKENI. The germline V and J ends were trimmed by 6 bases and 1 base, with 14 bases remaining between them. CDR3 DNA: TGTGCCAGCTCTCGGGATAGGTCTCGCACAGATACGCAGTATTTT. Protein product: CASSRDRSRTDTQYF.